This T cell receptor beta chain was observed in a study of neurological immune-mediated disorders. The cDNA was generated through 5'RACE incorporating 10-nucleotide random UMIs. The output of every sequencing run, over 190 million TCR-beta sequences, came from 15-18 subjects. TCRdb passed the 5' RACE reads through MiXCR, listing each CDR3 protein once. The sample lists some 77,000 distinct CDR3 sequences, around 15% occurring once. This clonotype was seen at least ten times. Its antigen is not identified. Study findings and constraints: Private repertoires in all groups were suggested, as expanded clones shared no CDR3 amino acid sequences across subjects. While HTLV-1-associated myelopathy showed the greatest TCR clonal expansion, multiple sclerosis showed the least, falling below healthy controls.

The time point denotes: longitudinal time-point 1 (baseline). The V and J ends lost 0 bases and 6 bases respectively, with 10 bases between them. The CDR3 has 13 amino acids. Per germline, CDR1 SGHRS and CDR2 YFSETQ. The sequenced sample consisted of PBMCs. The V call is TRBV5-1, the J call TRBJ2-7, with a possible D match to TRBD1 (7 bases). The TCR comes from a female donor with HTLV-1-associated myelopathy (HAM/TSP). The CDR3 DNA reads TGCGCCAGCAGCTTGGGACAGGGAGGCGAGCAGTACTTC. It encodes CASSLGQGGEQYF.